This T cell receptor beta chain appears in the sequencing data of a study of T-cell memory formation after mild COVID-19. General study findings and limits: Clones that contracted clustered mainly in CM and EM if CD4+ and in EMRA if CD8+. Contracting clones from day 15 to 85 had balanced CD4/CD8; later expanders favoured CD4+. Confirmation was lacking for SARS-CoV-2 specificity of second-wave clones that peaked on day 37.

5'RACE primed from the constant segment yielded TCR alpha and TCR beta cDNA libraries bearing sample barcodes and UMIs. TCRdb re-called the 5' RACE reads with MiXCR, one entry per CDR3 protein. The repertoire holds approximately 300,000 distinct CDR3 sequences, roughly a fifth seen once, with approximately 21% in the top ten. At least ten counts were recorded for this clonotype. The antigen is undetermined. Sequencing input: PBMCs or a T cell subset sorted from them (not recorded which). This clonotype originated in a man between 18 and 35 years old who had mild COVID-19 (a few samples of this study predate the infection). Cell type and time point are not known.

DNA for the CDR3: TGTGCCACCAGTGATTTCCGGACCGTGGAGACCCAGTACTTC. This codes for CATSDFRTVETQYF. The chain uses TRBV24-1 and TRBJ2-5; no reliable D call. The CDR3 runs 14 residues. V was clipped by 1 base and J by 5 bases, with 10 bases between them. CDR1 and CDR2 from the germline V gene are KGHDR and SFDVKD.